These 11 T cell receptor beta chains were sequenced from one sample in a study of metastatic and nonmetastatic thyroid tumors. All patients reached thyroid surgery having received no treatment beforehand. Using MiXCR, TCRdb reanalyzed the PCR reads. The sample records roughly 20,000 clones, about a sixth being singletons. The sample consisted of tumor tissue. These receptors all stem from a female donor with papillary thyroid cancer or a benign thyroid nodule (not recorded which). Some clones in this sample may be carry-over from other donors' samples.

This clone appeared a few times. As DNA, the CDR3 is TGCAGTGCTAGAGCCTCTAGCTGGAGGGCCTTGGAGCAGTACTTC. Protein product: CSARASSWRALEQYF. The chain uses TRBV20-1 and TRBJ2-7, with D possibly being TRBD2 (6 bases). Germline CDR1 is DFQATT and CDR2 is SNEGSKA (reference sequence). The CDR3 contains 15 residues. Trimming stripped 1 base from V and 7 bases from J, with 20 bases between.

This clone was counted ten times or more. J is TRBJ2-1 and V is TRBV6-1; D possibly uses TRBD1 or TRBD2 (6 bases each). The V gene lost 5 bases and the J gene lost 6 bases, with 17 bases spanning the gap. This CDR3 comprises 15 residues. Per germline, CDR1 MNHNS and CDR2 SASEGT. DNA of the CDR3: TGTGCCAGCAGTAAGGCGGCTACGGGGGCCAATGAGCAGTTCTTC. Translated, it gives CASSKAATGANEQFF.

This clone was detected many times. J is TRBJ2-1 and V is TRBV24-1; 7 nucleotides line up with TRBD1. The CDR3 sequence is 13 residues long. Germline CDR1 and CDR2: KGHDR and SFDVKD. The J segment lost 8 bases and the V segment lost 4 bases, leaving 4 bases of the junction unmatched. The CDR3 region is CATSDSDRDEQFF. Here the CDR3 DNA reads TGTGCCACCAGTGACTCTGACAGGGATGAGCAGTTCTTC.

This clone is categorized as medium-sized. The chain couples TRBV6-1 to TRBJ2-2; 7 nucleotides align to TRBD1. The ends lost 5 bases at V and 1 base at J; junction bases unmatched: 4. Germline loops: CDR1 MNHNS, CDR2 SASEGT. The CDR3 has 15 residues. In nucleotides, the CDR3 is TGTGCCAGCAGTCGACAGGGCGTGAACACCGGGGAGCTGTTTTTT. It yields the protein CASSRQGVNTGELFF.

This clone was picked up many times. The chain employs TRBV12-3 or TRBV12-4 and TRBJ2-3; D tentatively fits TRBD1 or TRBD2 (5 bases each). The V and J ends lost 3 bases and 2 bases respectively, with 15 bases between them. This CDR3 spans 16 amino acids. CDR3 bases: TGTGCCAGCAGTTTTAATTGGGACGGACTCACAGATACGCAGTATTTT. Amino acids: CASSFNWDGLTDTQYF.

This clone showed up just a few times. The genes are TRBV6-5 and TRBJ1-3; D unclear. V gave up 2 bases and J gave up 0 bases, with 2 bases separating them. CDR3 length: 13 amino acids. In germline, CDR1 is MNHEY, CDR2 SVGAGI. CDR3 residues: CASSYNSGNTIYF. The CDR3 DNA follows: TGTGCCAGCAGTTACAACTCTGGAAACACCATATATTTT.

The rearrangement links TRBV11-2 to TRBJ2-7; D uncertain. Germline loops: CDR1 SGHAT, CDR2 FQNNGV. Trimming stripped 5 bases from V and 6 bases from J, with 14 bases between. The CDR3 covers 13 residues. The CDR3 protein is CASSPGRLAEQYF. The CDR3 DNA reads as TGTGCCAGCAGCCCGGGCCGCTTGGCCGAGCAGTACTTC.

The gene calls are TRBV18 and TRBJ1-2; the D is unclear. This CDR3 has 13 residues. V lost 3 bases to trimming and J lost 8 bases, with 13 bases between them. Germline values: CDR1 KGHSH, CDR2 LQKENI. Here the CDR3 reads CASSPRTASGYTF. CDR3 nucleotides: TGTGCCAGCTCACCCCGGACCGCCTCGGGCTACACCTTC.

This clone has just a few counts. Relative to the germline gene, one junction end is altered; a read error may explain this. This chain uses TRBV6-1 with TRBJ1-2; D ambiguous. The CDR3 totals 13 residues. Germline lookup yields CDR1 MNHNS and CDR2 SASEGT. The CDR3: CGSSKTRNNGYTF. CDR3 DNA sequence: TGTGGCAGCAGTAAAACACGGAATAATGGCTACACCTTC.

This clone was seen ten or more times. Other DNA sequences of this sample code for an identical CDR3. The chain couples TRBV5-4 to TRBJ1-2; the match to TRBD1 covers 8 bases. The CDR3 covers 15 residues. The germline gives CDR1 SGHNT, CDR2 YYREEE (reference sequence). V shed 0 bases, J shed 6 bases, and the junction held 7 bases outside the gene matches. The CDR3 loop reads CASSLGGRGQDGYTF. The CDR3 nucleotides read TGTGCCAGCAGCTTGGGTGGCAGGGGGCAGGATGGCTACACCTTC. Full variable domain (outside the CDR3, taken from reference TRBV5-4 and TRBJ1-2): ETGVTQSPTHLIKTRGQQVTLRCSSQSGHNTVSWYQQALGQGPQFIFQYYREEENGRGNFPPRFSGLQFPNYSSELNVNALELDDSALYLCASSLGGRGQDGYTFGSGTRLTVV.

This clone appeared many times. The genes are TRBV14 and TRBJ2-5; D perhaps matches TRBD1 (6 bases). V dropped 2 bases and J dropped 7 bases, with 20 bases sitting between them. Germline assignment: CDR1 SGHDN and CDR2 FVKESK. This CDR3 has 16 amino acids. The CDR3 DNA reads TGTGCCAGCAGCCAAATACCCGGGACAAGGCTTGGGACCCAGTACTTC. Encoded protein: CASSQIPGTRLGTQYF.